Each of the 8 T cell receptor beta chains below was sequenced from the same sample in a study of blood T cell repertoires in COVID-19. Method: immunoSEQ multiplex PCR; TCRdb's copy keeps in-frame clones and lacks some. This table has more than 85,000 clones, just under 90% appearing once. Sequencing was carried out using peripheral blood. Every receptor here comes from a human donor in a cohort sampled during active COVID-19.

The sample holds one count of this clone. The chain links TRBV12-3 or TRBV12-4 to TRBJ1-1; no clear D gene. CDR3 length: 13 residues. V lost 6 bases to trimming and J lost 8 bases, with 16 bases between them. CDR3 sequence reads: CASSSIGPGEAFF. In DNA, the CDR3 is TGTGCCAGCAGCTCCATCGGGCCGGGGGAAGCTTTCTTT.

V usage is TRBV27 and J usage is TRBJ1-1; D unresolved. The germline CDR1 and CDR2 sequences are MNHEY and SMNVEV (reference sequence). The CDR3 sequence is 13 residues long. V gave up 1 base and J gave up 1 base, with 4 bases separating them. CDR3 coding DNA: TGTGCCAGCAGTTTATTAAAGAACACTGAAGCTTTCTTT. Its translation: CASSLLKNTEAFF.

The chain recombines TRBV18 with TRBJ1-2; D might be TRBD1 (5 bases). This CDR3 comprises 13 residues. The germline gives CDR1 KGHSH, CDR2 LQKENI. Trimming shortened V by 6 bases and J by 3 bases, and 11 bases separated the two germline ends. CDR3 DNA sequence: TGTGCCAGCTCCCGGGGGGACGACTATGGCTACACCTTC. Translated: CASSRGDDYGYTF.

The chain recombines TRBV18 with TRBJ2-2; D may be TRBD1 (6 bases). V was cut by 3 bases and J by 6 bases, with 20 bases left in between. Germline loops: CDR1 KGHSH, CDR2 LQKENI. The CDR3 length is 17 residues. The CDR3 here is CASSPSGRGSSAGELFF. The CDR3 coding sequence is TGTGCCAGCTCACCTTCCGGTAGGGGGAGTTCGGCCGGGGAGCTGTTTTTT.

CDR3 coding DNA: TGTGCCAGCAGCCAACCGGGACTAGCCCAGTACTTC. Its translation is CASSQPGLAQYF. The J gene is TRBJ2-5, the V gene TRBV5-6, with 8 bases lining up with TRBD2. The CDR3 is made up of 12 amino acids. Germline CDR1 SGHDT, CDR2 YYEEEE. V lost 4 bases and J lost 9; bases outside the gene matches: 5.

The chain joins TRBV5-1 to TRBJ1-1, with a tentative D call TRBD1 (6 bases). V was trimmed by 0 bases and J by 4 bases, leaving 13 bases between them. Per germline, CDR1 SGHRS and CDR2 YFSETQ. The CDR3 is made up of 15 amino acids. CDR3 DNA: TGCGCCAGCAGCTTGGACGGGACATGGGGCACTGAAGCTTTCTTT. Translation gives CASSLDGTWGTEAFF.

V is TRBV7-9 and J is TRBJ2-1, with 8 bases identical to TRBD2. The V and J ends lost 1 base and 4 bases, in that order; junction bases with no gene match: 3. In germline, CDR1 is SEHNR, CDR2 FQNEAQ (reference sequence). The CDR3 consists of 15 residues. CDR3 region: CASSLGGGSYNEQFF. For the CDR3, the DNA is TGTGCCAGCAGCTTAGGCGGGGGGTCTTACAATGAGCAGTTCTTC.

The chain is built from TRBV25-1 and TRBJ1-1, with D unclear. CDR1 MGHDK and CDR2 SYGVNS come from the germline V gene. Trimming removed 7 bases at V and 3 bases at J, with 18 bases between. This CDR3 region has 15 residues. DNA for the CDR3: TGTGCCAGCACCCGGCGGGGAGCAATGCACACTGAAGCTTTCTTT. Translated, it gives CASTRRGAMHTEAFF.